These 2 T cell receptor beta chains originate from one sample sequenced in a study of T cell clonality in common variable immunodeficiency (dated by TCRdb to between 2014 and 2017). The library relied on the immunoSEQ multiplex PCR assay. This is the immuneACCESS table as TCRdb keeps it, with only in-frame sequences that have V and J called. A part of the clones is gone; compared with another copy, unresolved V genes explain less than half, and the rest is unexplained. In this sample, fewer than 75,000 clones appear, none counted once only. Roughly 1.6% of the sample rests with the top ten. Sample: peripheral blood mononuclear cells. The receptors here all came from a person between 18 and 75 years old in good health.

This clone occurred many times. The read halts 3 residues ahead of the CDR3 end, with the missing end drawn from the germline J gene. The genes are TRBV20-1 and TRBJ2-7; 11 bases agree with TRBD1. Germline V gives CDR1 DFQATT, CDR2 SNEGSKA (reference sequence). This CDR3 has 14 residues. The V and J ends lost 4 bases and 4 bases, in that order; junction bases with no gene match: 6. The CDR3 bases that were read are TGCAGTGCTACAACCCGGGACAGGGGGTACGAG. Its translation is CSATTRDRGYE. The CDR3, in full, reads CSATTRDRGYEQYF.

This clone appeared many times. Partial CDR3 DNA: TGCGCCAGCAGCCTGGAACGGACAGGGGGCGCCGGT. It is translated as CASSLERTGGAG. The CDR3 reads in full as CASSLERTGGAGIYF. V gene TRBV4-1 combines with J gene TRBJ1-3, with TRBD1 matching over 11 bases. Read data end 3 residues before the CDR3 end; the end is taken from the germline J gene. Per the germline V gene, CDR1 is MGHRA and CDR2 is YSYEKL. The CDR3 extends over 15 amino acids.